The T cell receptor beta chain described here comes from a study of T cell changes during pregnancy in multiple sclerosis. The CDR3 sequence is 15 residues long. Germline assignment: CDR1 SGHTA and CDR2 FQGNSA. After removal of 3 bases from V and 5 bases from J, the junction contained 7 bases not matched to a gene. Data came from immunoSEQ multiplex PCR; TCRdb stores just in-frame clones and leaves some out. The sample lists about 52,000 clones, 80% to 95% occurring once. Here the sequenced sample was CD4+ T cells from peripheral blood mononuclear cells, taken in the third trimester of pregnancy. The TCR originated in a female donor with multiple sclerosis, enrolled in a pregnancy study. The V call is TRBV7-2, the J call TRBJ2-5; 9 nucleotides align to TRBD2. The CDR3 loop is CASSFKRGAVETQYF. For the CDR3, the DNA is TGTGCCAGCAGCTTCAAGCGGGGGGCCGTGGAGACCCAGTACTTC.